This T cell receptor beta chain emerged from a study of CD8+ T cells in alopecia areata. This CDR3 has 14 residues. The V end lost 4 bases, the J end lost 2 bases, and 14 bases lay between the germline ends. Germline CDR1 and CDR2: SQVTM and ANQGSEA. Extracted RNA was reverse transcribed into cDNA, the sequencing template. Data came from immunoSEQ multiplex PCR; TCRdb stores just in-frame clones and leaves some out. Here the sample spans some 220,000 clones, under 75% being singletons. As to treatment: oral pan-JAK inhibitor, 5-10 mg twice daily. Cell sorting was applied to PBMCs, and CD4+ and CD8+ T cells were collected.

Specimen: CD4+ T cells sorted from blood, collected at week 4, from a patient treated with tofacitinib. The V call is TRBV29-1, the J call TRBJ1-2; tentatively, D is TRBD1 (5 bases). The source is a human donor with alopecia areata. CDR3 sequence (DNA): TGCAGCGTTGCTGGACATTCCTCAAACTATGGCTACACCTTC. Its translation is CSVAGHSSNYGYTF.